This TCR beta chain was retrieved from a study of tumor-infiltrating lymphocytes in primary liver carcinoma. Whole-study context: Stage T1-T3 N0M0 tumors spanned roughly 4.2 to 11 cm.

V lost 6 bases and J lost 4, with 17 bases in between. CDR3 length: 14 amino acids. CDR1 and CDR2 from the germline V gene are SQVTM and ANQGSEA. A primer in the constant region served to generate TCR beta cDNA from about 480 ng of total RNA. Three-round nested multiplex PCR performed with slightly modified ARM-PCR produced the TCR beta libraries. The first two PCR rounds used TRBV1-TRBV30 forward primers with a C-beta reverse primer, 9 to 11 cycles each. MiXCR was run by TCRdb on the multiplex PCR reads, yielding one entry per CDR3 protein. The data hold fewer than 90,000 distinct CDR3 sequences, with 55% to 85% observed a single time. The study co-extracted DNA and RNA from about 19-30 mg of unsorted bulk tissue. Primary liver carcinoma, confirmed by histopathology, was surgically resected.

The sequenced sample was liver tumor tissue from sampling region 1. This sample's subset: tumor region T1, superior pole. The chain links TRBV29-1 to TRBJ2-3, with a weak D call TRBD2 (6 bases). The TCR sequence derives from a middle-aged man with primary liver carcinoma and hepatitis B virus infection. CDR3 region: CSVTVPSGADTQYF. The CDR3 DNA reads as TGCAGCGTAACAGTGCCCTCGGGGGCAGATACGCAGTATTTT.